This TCR beta chain was found in a study of CD8 T cells in Susac syndrome (dated by TCRdb to the late 2010s). Concerning the study at large: Of the Susac syndrome patients who were sequenced, under ten were in clinical remission while more than five had clinically active disease. At the time of blood withdrawal, Susac syndrome patients were either therapy-naive, taking corticosteroids (with some also receiving IVIg), or on IVIg alone. Repertoire sequencing was used to test whether CD8+ T cell activation and differentiation in Susac syndrome was antigen driven. The investigation overall reported the following: The CD4+ T cell repertoire of patients with Susac syndrome showed no detectable clonal expansion. The number of individuals in the TCR sequencing and HLA analysis was recognized as being relatively small.

RNA was extracted with the RNeasy kit and roughly 0.45 to 1 ug was reverse transcribed using random hexamers. The immunoSEQ multiplex PCR assay, covering 54 Vbeta and 13 Jbeta segments, was used to amplify TCR beta CDR3 regions. PCR amplification bias was corrected by using a synthetic template baseline for primer optimization and computational correction. The original pipeline was this. Reads were assigned to V, D and J genes according to IMGT and analyzed in immunoSEQ Analyzer, with only productive sequences retained. Clonality was computed as one minus Shannon entropy normalized by log2 of the number of productive unique sequences. Public and private clones were assessed among the 100 most prevalent clones of each patient and control. Susac-specific clones were defined as absent from healthy and MS cohorts, about 1,000 published viral clones and other ImmuneACCESS disease sequences. TCRdb handled the public reads itself, with Q25 trimming in fastp and clone calling in MiXCR, and kept productive beta chains. One record per CDR3 amino acid sequence lists the most common genes and DNA. The V and J calls shown here were made by TCRdb, not taken from the authors' results. Across this sample there are hundreds of thousands of distinct CDR3 sequences, with 94% seen only once. The top ten constitute around 0.15% of the sample.

There are 16 amino acids in the CDR3, from cysteine to phenylalanine inclusive. Only the CDR3 portion is preserved as DNA: 48 bases, with reading frame beginning at the first base. V and J are trimmed by 3 bases and 6 bases, and the gene matches miss 9 bases of the junction. Based on the germline V gene (reference sequence), the CDR1 and CDR2 sequences are LNHDA and SQIVND. High-throughput TCR beta sequencing profiled peripheral blood CD8+ and CD4+ T cells from healthy donors, Susac syndrome patients and multiple sclerosis patients. The Susac syndrome patients fulfilled recently defined diagnostic criteria for either definite or probable disease. Bulk CD8+ and CD4+ T cells were purified magnetically by negative isolation, whereas CD8+ TEMRA cells were enriched by FACS. Blood was collected in EDTA tubes and processed within 24 hours, with PBMCs isolated through density gradient centrifugation. PBMCs destined for TCR sequencing were cryopreserved in liquid nitrogen and later thawed in a 37 °C water bath. The sorted or isolated CD4+, CD8+ and CD8+ TEMRA cells reached a purity of at least 90%.

Note on this clonotype: What this receptor recognizes is not known. No base quality values were provided; no much bigger clone lies one nucleotide off.

This clonotype was obtained from a human donor with Susac syndrome. The chain links TRBV19 with TRBJ2-3, with 10 bases in between that match TRBD1. What was sequenced was CD4+ T cells from PBMCs. At the DNA level, the sequence is TGTGCCAGTAGTATCCCTGGACAGGGGGAGAAGGATACGCAGTATTTT. Translated, it gives CASSIPGQGEKDTQYF.